The 3 T cell receptor beta chains listed next were all sequenced from one sample in a study of CD8+ T cells in alopecia areata. Reverse transcribed after extraction, RNA yielded cDNA as the sequencing template. Clones were sequenced by immunoSEQ multiplex PCR, and TCRdb holds only the in-frame ones, with some missing. The sample presents 290,000 or so clones, none singletons. The authors sorted pooled cutaneous lymph node cells using CD4, CD8alpha, NKG2D, NKG2ACE and other markers. Material: CD4+ T cells sorted from a lymph node. These receptors were obtained from a C3H/HeJ mouse with alopecia areata. For this strain, the MHC haplotype corresponds to H2-k.

There are a few counts of this clone. The genes and germline here are from mouse. Read data end 4 residues before the CDR3 end; the end is taken from the germline J gene. The chain recombines TRBV13-3 with TRBJ2-3, with no clear D. CDR1 and CDR2 from the germline V gene are NNHDY and SYVADS. V lost 0 bases and J lost 0, with 8 bases in between. CDR3 size: 15 residues. The CDR3 sequence: CASSDDKYSAETLYF. The DNA read from the CDR3 is TGTGCCAGCAGTGATGACAAATATAGTGCAGAA.

This clone showed up many times. Genes and germline are mouse. The missing CDR3 end, 4 residues past where the read stops, is filled in from the germline J gene. The chain recombines TRBV13-1 with TRBJ1-1; no clear D. Deletions cut 0 bases from V and 0 bases from J, with 6 bases between. Germline V lookup: CDR1 NSHNY, CDR2 SYGAGN. The CDR3 runs 14 residues. The CDR3 bases that were read are TGTGCCAGCAGTGATGACAGTGCAAACACA. Translation gives CASSDDSANT. The complete CDR3 protein is CASSDDSANTEVFF.

This clone was seen more than once but under ten times. All gene names here are mouse names. CDR3 sequence reads: CASGDGLGGRPETLYF. CDR3 DNA, as far as it was read: TGTGCCAGCGGTGATGGGCTGGGGGGGCGCCCAGAA. The chain links TRBV13-2 to TRBJ2-3, with 10 bases aligning to TRBD2. The CDR3 end is not reached by the read, which stops 4 residues before it; the germline J gene fills it in. Germline V gives CDR1 NNHNN, CDR2 SYGAGS (reference sequence). The CDR3 has 16 residues. J was trimmed by 4 bases and V by 0 bases; bases with no gene match: 5.